One and the same sample provided the 2 T cell receptor gamma chains below, sequenced in a study of gamma delta lymphoproliferative disorders and STAT genes. TCRdb reanalysed the multiplex PCR reads via CATT. Of 4,000 to 4,500 gamma-chain clones detected, 7% to 7.5% appear once; the ten largest clones hold around 37%. Sequencing used genomic DNA taken from PBMCs of patients and controls. Material: blood. The origin of the receptors is a human donor in good health.

This clone appeared a few times. This clone may be a read error of a much larger clone one base away. Within the sample, other DNA sequences also encode this same CDR3. No call exists for the J gene, whereas the V gene is TRGV9. This CDR3 has 14 residues. Germline V gene data show CDR1 as GITISATS and CDR2 as ISYDGTV (reference sequence). The CDR3 region is CALWEVPIYYKKLF. As DNA, the CDR3 is TGTGCCTTGTGGGAGGTACCTATTTATTATAAGAAACTTTTT.

This clone was found many times. J is TRGJ1 or TRGJ2 and V is TRGV8. TCRdb does not report a J gene; here it was assigned by matching the DNA to germline references. Germline CDR1 and CDR2: VENAVY and YDSYNSRV. Trimming removed 5 bases from V and 0 bases from J; junction bases left unmatched: 7. The CDR3 sequence is 14 residues long. This chain's CDR3 is CATWVPANYYKKLF. CDR3 coding DNA: TGTGCCACCTGGGTTCCAGCGAATTATTATAAGAAACTCTTT.